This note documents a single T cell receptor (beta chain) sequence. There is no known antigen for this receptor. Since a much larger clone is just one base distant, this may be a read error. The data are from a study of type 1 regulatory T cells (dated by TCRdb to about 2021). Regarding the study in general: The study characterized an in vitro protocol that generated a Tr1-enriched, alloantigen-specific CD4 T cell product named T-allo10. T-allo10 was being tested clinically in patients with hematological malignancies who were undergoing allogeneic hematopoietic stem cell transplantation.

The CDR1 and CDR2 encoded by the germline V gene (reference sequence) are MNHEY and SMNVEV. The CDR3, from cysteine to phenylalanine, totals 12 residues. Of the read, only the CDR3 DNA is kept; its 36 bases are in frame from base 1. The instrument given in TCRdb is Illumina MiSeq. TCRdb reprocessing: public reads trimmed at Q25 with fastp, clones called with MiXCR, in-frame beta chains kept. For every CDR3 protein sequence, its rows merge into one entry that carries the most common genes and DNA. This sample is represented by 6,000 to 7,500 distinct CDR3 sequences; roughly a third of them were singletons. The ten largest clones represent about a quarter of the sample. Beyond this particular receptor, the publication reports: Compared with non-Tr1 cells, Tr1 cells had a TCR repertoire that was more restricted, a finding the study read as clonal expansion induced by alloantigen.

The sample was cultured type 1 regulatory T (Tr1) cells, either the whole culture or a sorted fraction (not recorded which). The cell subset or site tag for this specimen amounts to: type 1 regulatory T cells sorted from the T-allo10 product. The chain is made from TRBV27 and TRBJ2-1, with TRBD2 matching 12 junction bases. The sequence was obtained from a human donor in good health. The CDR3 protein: CASRGNMGLAGF. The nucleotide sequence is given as TGTGCCAGCAGGGGGAACATGGGACTAGCGGGTTTC.